The T cell receptor beta chain described here comes from a study of T cells in Graves' hyperthyroidism and ophthalmopathy. About this clonotype: Its antigen is still unknown.

General observations from the study: Ophthalmopathy cases were set apart from stable hyperthyroidism by a 13 V-J model. Most clonotypes that expanded in the thyroid above 0.001 also showed up in blood. With a median lead of around 5.9 months before onset, the model predicted ophthalmopathy.

Uncontrolled infection, other autoimmune disease, pregnancy or lactation excluded patients. Researchers took RNA transcripts and amplified the TCR beta CDR3 regions from them. TCR CDR3 regions were first amplified by RT-PCR with HTBI primers. A single record per CDR3 protein comes from TCRdb applying MiXCR to the multiplex PCR reads. Of 550,000 to 600,000 distinct CDR3 sequences listed, about 43% are singletons. Between the trimmed V and J ends, which lost 5 bases and 0 bases, there was a span of 17 bases. This CDR3 is 18 amino acids long. The germline V gene encodes CDR1 LNHNV and CDR2 YYDKDF (reference sequence).

The source material was peripheral blood or thyroid tissue (not recorded which). The chain is built from TRBV15 and TRBJ2-6; maybe TRBD2 (6 bases). The source of this sequence is an adult woman with Graves' disease, either hyperthyroidism or ophthalmopathy (not recorded which). This CDR3 reads CATSGRHSRSSGANVLTF. The CDR3 DNA reads as TGTGCCACCAGCGGGAGGCACTCCCGAAGCTCTGGGGCCAACGTCCTGACTTTC.